This T cell receptor beta chain was recorded in a study of T cells in Graves' hyperthyroidism and ophthalmopathy. The V gene's germline CDR1 is PRHDT and CDR2 FYEKMQ (reference sequence). There are 18 residues in the CDR3. V lost 5 bases, J lost 4 bases, and 16 bases stayed unmatched. This clonotype was found many times. The investigators amplified TCR beta CDR3 regions from RNA transcripts. The TCR CDR3 was amplified in a first-round RT-PCR using the HTBI primer set. TCRdb called the multiplex PCR reads again in MiXCR, with one record for every CDR3 protein. The data show tens of thousands of distinct CDR3 sequences, less than 45% seen once.

The TCR originated in a woman younger than 45 with Graves' hyperthyroidism. The chain links TRBV13 to TRBJ2-2, with 7 positions matching TRBD2. Sequenced material: blood. CDR3 residues: CASSPPRAGVGITGELFF. CDR3 nucleotides: TGTGCCAGCAGCCCACCCCGCGCGGGAGTAGGAATCACCGGGGAGCTGTTTTTT. Using reference TRBV13 and TRBJ2-2 for the parts outside the CDR3, the full variable domain is AAGVIQSPRHLIKEKRETATLKCYPIPRHDTVYWYQQGPGQDPQFLISFYEKMQSDKGSIPDRFSAQQFSDYHSELNMSSLELGDSALYFCASSPPRAGVGITGELFFGEGSRLTVL.